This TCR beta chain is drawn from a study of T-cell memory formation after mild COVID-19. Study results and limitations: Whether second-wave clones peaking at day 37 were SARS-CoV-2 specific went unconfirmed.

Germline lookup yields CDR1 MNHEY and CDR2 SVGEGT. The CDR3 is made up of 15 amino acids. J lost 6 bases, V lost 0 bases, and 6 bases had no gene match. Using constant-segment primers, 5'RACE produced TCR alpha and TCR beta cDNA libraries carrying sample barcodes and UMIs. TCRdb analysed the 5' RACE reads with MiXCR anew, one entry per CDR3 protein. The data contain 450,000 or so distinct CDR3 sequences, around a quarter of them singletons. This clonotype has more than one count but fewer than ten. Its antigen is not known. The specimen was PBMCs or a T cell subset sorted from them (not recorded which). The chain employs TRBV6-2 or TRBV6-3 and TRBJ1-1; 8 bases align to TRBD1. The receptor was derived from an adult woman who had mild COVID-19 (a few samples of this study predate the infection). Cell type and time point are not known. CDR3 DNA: TGTGCCAGCAGTTACTCGGCAGGGGGCCAGGCTGAAGCTTTCTTT. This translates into CASSYSAGGQAEAFF.